The clone carrying this TCR beta chain occurred a few times. The antigen remains unidentified. The data belong to a study of T cells after yellow fever vaccination. Germline V gene sequence: CDR1 MNHEY, CDR2 SVGAGI. V shed 2 bases and J shed 0 bases, with 7 bases lying between them. This CDR3 has 14 residues. General study points: Primary-vaccination clones mostly resurfaced post-booster (less than 98% CD4, 85% to 90% CD8). The bulk population could contribute abundant contaminating clonotypes to FACS-sorted repertoires. A minor fraction of clonotypes spanned both CD4 and CD8 compartments.

Using its own MiXCR run on the 5' RACE reads, TCRdb lists one record per CDR3 protein. The sample yields 400,000 to 450,000 distinct CDR3 sequences, roughly 20% seen once. The chain joins TRBV6-5 to TRBJ2-5; D gene ambiguous. Material: PBMCs, obtained before the yellow fever booster vaccination. This TCR was sampled from a man younger than 35 who received the YFV17D yellow fever vaccine. The CDR3 loop reads CASSYGRYQETQYF. CDR3 nucleotides: TGTGCCAGCAGTTACGGGCGGTACCAAGAGACCCAGTACTTC.